The present T cell receptor (beta chain) was sequenced within a study of blood T cell repertoires in COVID-19. Study information: In each case, the material was cDNA or gDNA derived from T cells, B-cell-depleted T cells, or PBMCs.

This clone was counted a few times. Looked up from germline, CDR1 is SGHAT and CDR2 is FQNNGV. V gave up 5 bases and J gave up 4 bases; unmatched junction bases: 8. This CDR3 is built from 15 residues. TCRdb's table, derived via immunoSEQ multiplex PCR, lists solely in-frame clones and lacks some. The table lists about 310,000 clones, about 90% of them singletons. Followed longitudinally, the Seattle patients had been enrolled during active infection. Sequenced input: peripheral blood. The TCR was taken from a woman aged 30 to 39 with COVID-19, enrolled during active disease. This chain links TRBV11-2 with TRBJ1-2; 9 positions agree with TRBD1. DNA of the CDR3: TGTGCCAGCAGCGCCGGGACAGGGACAGGCTATGGCTACACCTTC. It codes for CASSAGTGTGYGYTF.